This T cell receptor beta chain was recorded in a study of blood T cell repertoires in COVID-19. This CDR3 comprises 15 residues. CDR1 SNHLY and CDR2 FYNNEI come from the germline V gene. Trimming cost V 3 bases and J 3 bases, with 12 bases left between them. Clones were sequenced by immunoSEQ multiplex PCR, and TCRdb holds only the in-frame ones, with some missing. This sample carries roughly 200,000 clones, 80% to 90% of them seen once, and the ten largest clones take 3% to 3.5%. The sequence came from a woman between 50 and 59 years old in a cohort exposed to, infected with or recovered from COVID-19 (not recorded which). Input material: PBMCs or T cells enriched from blood (not recorded which). V usage is TRBV2 and J usage is TRBJ1-5; D possibly corresponds to TRBD1 (6 bases). The CDR3 coding sequence is TGTGCCAGCAGTGACCGAACAGGGACCAATCAGCCCCAGCATTTT. It translates to CASSDRTGTNQPQHF.